This T cell receptor (beta chain) was observed in a study of T-cell memory formation after mild COVID-19. TCRdb re-called the 5' RACE reads with MiXCR, one entry per CDR3 protein. This table has 35,000 to 45,000 distinct CDR3 sequences, approximately 7% appearing once. In regard to this clonotype: Its specificity is unknown.

General study points: For second-wave clones that peaked at day 37, SARS-CoV-2 specificity went unverified. Among contracting clones, CD4+ were mainly CM/EM and CD8+ enriched in EMRA.

The CDR3 contains 13 residues. Trimming removed 4 bases from V and 6 bases from J, with 15 bases in between. Germline V gene sequence: CDR1 SQVTM, CDR2 ANQGSEA. This clonotype was sampled from a young man who had mild COVID-19 (a few samples of this study predate the infection). Cell type and time point are not known. The specimen was PBMCs or a T cell subset sorted from them (not recorded which). The chain links TRBV29-1 to TRBJ1-2; D unresolved. CDR3 amino acids: CSVGEGAVDGYTF. The CDR3 DNA is TGCAGCGTTGGAGAGGGTGCGGTGGATGGCTACACCTTC.